The sample holds a few counts of the clone carrying this T cell receptor (beta chain). Being one base from a much bigger clone, this may be a read error. This record belongs to a study of T cells in Graves' hyperthyroidism and ophthalmopathy. It was RNA transcripts that yielded the amplified TCR beta CDR3 regions. The HTBI primer set served for first-round RT-PCR of the TCR CDR3. TCRdb reanalysed the multiplex PCR reads using MiXCR and keeps one entry per CDR3 protein. The table shows 530,000 or so distinct CDR3 sequences, with around a quarter occurring only once. This sequence originates from a woman aged 25-40 years with Graves' ophthalmopathy. The sample taken for sequencing was blood.

The DNA of the CDR3 is TGCAGTGCTATACTAGCGGGGGCCTACGAGCAGTACTTC. Amino acids: CSAILAGAYEQYF. The chain uses TRBV20-1 and TRBJ2-7; TRBD2 matches 11 bases. CDR1 is DFQATT, CDR2 SNEGSKA, per germline (reference sequence). J lost 2 bases, V lost 4 bases, and 1 base had no gene match. The CDR3 is made up of 13 amino acids.